This is a list of T cell receptor beta chains from one sample in a study of blood T cell repertoires in COVID-19. The method was immunoSEQ multiplex PCR; TCRdb's version includes in-frame clones alone and lacks a portion of them. The table records about 340,000 clones, around nine tenths of them present only once. The sample was peripheral blood. Source of these receptors: a woman in her seventies with COVID-19, enrolled during active disease. Each CDR3 is given with its conserved first and last residue. The D gene is left open where the match is weak. Clone size, where shown, is once, few, many, or a class for clones that have expanded.

J gene,CDR3 length,V gene,clone size,D gene,CDR3 protein,CDR3 DNA
TRBJ1-5,15,TRBV7-2,-,TRBD1,CASSSRDRVIQPQHF,TGTGCCAGCAGCTCCCGGGACAGGGTCATTCAGCCCCAGCATTTT
TRBJ1-2,13,TRBV3-1/TRBV3-2,-,-,CASSYPGIYGYTF,TGTGCCAGCAGCTATCCAGGGATCTATGGCTACACCTTC
TRBJ1-4,16,TRBV24-1,-,-,CATSDSQGGGNEKLFF,TGTGCCACCAGTGACTCACAGGGCGGGGGTAATGAAAAACTGTTTTTT
TRBJ1-5,15,TRBV28,many,TRBD1,CASSRTGTGVQPQHF,TGTGCCAGCAGTCGGACCGGGACAGGGGTTCAGCCCCAGCATTTT
TRBJ2-1,13,TRBV29-1,once,TRBD2,CSARSGADNEQFF,TGCAGCGCCCGTAGCGGGGCCGACAATGAGCAGTTCTTC
TRBJ2-1,14,TRBV2,-,TRBD2,CASGGLAVTNEQFF,TGTGCCAGCGGGGGACTAGCGGTTACCAATGAGCAGTTCTTC
TRBJ2-4,16,TRBV2,-,-,CASTPSAGLAKNIQYF,TGTGCCAGCACTCCTTCAGCAGGACTAGCCAAAAACATTCAGTACTTC
TRBJ1-6,14,TRBV18,-,-,CASSLGGKHSPLHF,TGTGCCAGCTCGTTGGGGGGGAAGCATTCACCCCTCCACTTT
TRBJ1-2,14,TRBV3-1/TRBV3-2,-,-,CASSPSTQGYGYTF,TGTGCCAGCAGCCCAAGTACTCAGGGCTATGGCTACACCTTC
TRBJ1-2,14,TRBV4-3,-,-,CASSQLGANYGYTF,TGCGCCAGCAGCCAATTAGGGGCTAACTATGGCTACACCTTC
TRBJ2-7,13,TRBV24-1,-,-,CATSDFLEDEQYF,TGTGCCACCAGTGATTTCCTGGAGGACGAGCAGTACTTC
TRBJ2-5,15,TRBV5-6,-,-,CASSLFPSGSETQYF,TGTGCCAGCAGCTTGTTTCCGTCAGGGTCTGAGACCCAGTACTTC
TRBJ1-5,13,TRBV18,-,-,CASSSSGDQPQHF,TGTGCCAGCTCATCCTCGGGGGATCAGCCCCAGCATTTT
TRBJ1-4,16,TRBV28,-,TRBD1,CASSSGGKRVNEKLFF,TGTGCCAGCAGTTCAGGGGGCAAGAGGGTTAATGAAAAACTGTTTTTT
TRBJ1-2,15,TRBV24-1,-,-,CATSDSRTAVDGYTF,TGTGCCACCAGTGATTCACGGACTGCGGTGGATGGCTACACCTTC
TRBJ1-2,14,TRBV27,-,TRBD1,CASRRTGQGYGYTF,TGTGCCAGCAGAAGGACAGGACAGGGCTATGGCTACACCTTC
TRBJ1-4,15,TRBV18,-,TRBD1,CASSPPGQGYEKLFF,TGTGCCAGCTCACCGCCGGGACAGGGGTACGAAAAACTGTTTTTT
TRBJ2-1,15,TRBV5-8,-,-,CASSLRGGAGNEQFF,TGTGCCAGCAGCTTAAGGGGGGGGGCCGGTAATGAGCAGTTCTTC
TRBJ1-3,15,TRBV18,-,-,CASSLLPPGLNTIYF,TGTGCCAGCTCACTCCTCCCGCCCGGGTTGAACACCATATATTTT
TRBJ1-1,14,TRBV6-5,-,TRBD1,CASTQDRGRTEAFF,TGTGCCAGCACCCAAGACAGGGGGAGAACTGAAGCTTTCTTT
TRBJ1-4,16,TRBV10-3,few,TRBD1,CAISESMEGAREKLFF,TGTGCCATCAGTGAGTCAATGGAGGGGGCCCGTGAAAAACTGTTTTTT
TRBJ1-5,15,TRBV5-1,-,TRBD1,CASSLGTGGYQPQHF,TGCGCCAGCAGCCTTGGGACAGGGGGCTATCAGCCCCAGCATTTT
TRBJ2-7,15,TRBV5-1,-,TRBD1,CASSLIGQAGDEQYF,TGCGCCAGCAGCTTAATAGGACAGGCCGGGGACGAGCAGTACTTC
TRBJ2-1,13,TRBV7-2,-,-,CASSLVSLGEQFF,TGTGCCAGCAGCTTAGTTAGCTTGGGTGAGCAGTTCTTC
TRBJ1-5,13,TRBV7-9,-,-,CASSPTGNQPQHF,TGTGCCAGCAGCCCAACAGGGAATCAGCCCCAGCATTTT
TRBJ2-5,14,TRBV6-2/TRBV6-3,once,-,CASSPGTYQETQYF,TGTGCCAGCAGTCCCGGGACTTACCAAGAGACCCAGTACTTC
TRBJ1-6,15,TRBV5-1,-,-,CASSLAGGENSPLHF,TGCGCCAGCAGCTTGGCAGGAGGGGAGAATTCACCCCTCCACTTT
TRBJ2-1,15,TRBV30,-,-,CAWSRDSGRYNEQFF,TGTGCCTGGAGCCGGGACTCCGGTCGGTACAATGAGCAGTTCTTC
TRBJ1-2,14,TRBV3-1/TRBV3-2,-,-,CASSPYGERNGYTF,TGTGCCAGCAGCCCCTACGGGGAAAGGAATGGCTACACCTTC
TRBJ2-1,12,TRBV24-1,-,-,CATSDGGNEQFF,TGTGCCACCAGTGATGGAGGAAATGAGCAGTTCTTC
TRBJ2-5,16,TRBV5-4,-,-,CASSTPRGASQETQYF,TGTGCCAGCAGCACTCCTCGCGGAGCGTCCCAAGAGACCCAGTACTTC
TRBJ1-1,14,TRBV20-1,-,TRBD1,CSASLRQGNTEAFF,TGCAGTGCTAGTTTAAGACAGGGGAACACTGAAGCTTTCTTT
TRBJ1-5,15,TRBV5-6,-,-,CASSLLGGLNQPQHF,TGTGCCAGCAGCTTGTTGGGAGGCCTCAATCAGCCCCAGCATTTT
TRBJ2-7,15,TRBV3-1/TRBV3-2,once,-,CASSQDSRSSYEQYF,TGTGCCAGCAGCCAGGACAGCCGGAGCTCCTACGAGCAGTACTTC
TRBJ1-1,14,TRBV5-4,-,-,CASSLSGVNTEAFF,TGTGCCAGCAGCTTGTCAGGGGTGAACACTGAAGCTTTCTTT
TRBJ1-1,17,TRBV4-2,-,TRBD1,CASSQYLQGALNTEAFF,TGTGCCAGCAGCCAATATTTACAGGGGGCGTTGAACACTGAAGCTTTCTTT
TRBJ1-1,13,TRBV6-5,once,-,CASSLQENTEAFF,TGTGCCAGCAGCTTACAGGAGAACACTGAAGCTTTCTTT
TRBJ1-5,13,TRBV27,-,-,CASSGNRNQPQHF,TGTGCCAGCAGTGGGAACAGGAATCAGCCCCAGCATTTT
TRBJ1-4,14,TRBV5-6,-,-,CASSRFQTDEKLFF,TGTGCCAGCAGCCGCTTTCAGACTGATGAAAAACTGTTTTTT
TRBJ1-2,15,TRBV18,once,TRBD1,CASSLSQGAGYGYTF,TGTGCCAGCTCACTTTCACAGGGGGCAGGCTATGGCTACACCTTC
TRBJ1-2,13,TRBV7-2,-,TRBD1,CASSSGQGEGYTF,TGTGCCAGCAGCTCGGGACAGGGAGAGGGCTACACCTTC
TRBJ1-2,14,TRBV27,-,-,CASSSRNSPYGYTF,TGTGCCAGCAGTTCGAGAAATTCCCCCTATGGCTACACCTTC
TRBJ2-5,15,TRBV2,-,TRBD2,CASSPQGLASETQYF,TGTGCCAGCAGTCCACAGGGACTAGCATCAGAGACCCAGTACTTC
TRBJ1-6,19,TRBV5-1,-,-,CASSLVLLSGRGFNSPLHF,TGCGCCAGCAGCTTGGTATTGTTAAGCGGCAGGGGATTTAATTCACCCCTCCACTTT
TRBJ2-5,15,TRBV19,-,TRBD1,CASSPDRGVGVTQYF,TGTGCCAGTAGCCCTGACAGGGGAGTCGGAGTTACCCAGTACTTC
TRBJ2-1,17,TRBV9,-,TRBD1,CASSRTTGTGRDNEQFF,TGTGCCAGCAGCCGAACCACCGGGACAGGGAGGGACAATGAGCAGTTCTTC
TRBJ1-1,14,TRBV3-1/TRBV3-2,-,-,CASSLGQLGTEAFF,TGTGCCAGCAGCCTCGGACAGTTAGGGACTGAAGCTTTCTTT
TRBJ2-1,12,TRBV9,-,-,CASSVTGNEQFF,TGTGCCAGCAGCGTCACAGGGAATGAGCAGTTCTTC